These T cell receptor beta chains were read from a single sample in a study of blood T cell repertoires in COVID-19. Here immunoSEQ multiplex PCR was the method, and the copy in TCRdb shows in-frame clones only, minus some. The sample consists of 200,000 to 300,000 clones, around nine tenths of them appearing once. Sequencing was performed on PBMCs or T cells enriched from blood (not recorded which). All receptors derive from a woman aged 18-29 years who had recovered from COVID-19. Each CDR3 is given with its conserved first and last residue. A D gene is named only where the DNA matches it firmly. Size tells how often a clone was seen (once, few, many) or the class of an expanded clone, and some rows leave it out.

D,J,size,V,DNA,CDR3
-,TRBJ2-1,-,TRBV19,TGTGCCAGTAGTAAGATGACTACCATTACCTACAATGAGCAGTTCTTC,CASSKMTTITYNEQFF
TRBD1,TRBJ1-2,-,TRBV4-1,TGCGCCAGCAGCGTCCATTCCCAGGGGGCTGGTAACTATGGCTACACCTTC,CASSVHSQGAGNYGYTF
TRBD1,TRBJ2-1,-,TRBV2,TGTGCCAGCCGACGACAGGGTATTTACAATGAGCAGTTCTTC,CASRRQGIYNEQFF
TRBD1,TRBJ1-5,-,TRBV5-6,TGTGCCAGCAGCTTGGGGGACAGGGATAGCAATCAGCCCCAGCATTTT,CASSLGDRDSNQPQHF
-,TRBJ2-7,-,TRBV6-2/TRBV6-3,TGTGCCAGCAGCGCCCTACGGTCAGGGTCCTACGAGCAGTACTTC,CASSALRSGSYEQYF
TRBD1,TRBJ1-2,-,TRBV7-9,TGTGCCAGCAGCGTCTGGGACAGGGTGGGCGGCTACACCTTC,CASSVWDRVGGYTF
-,TRBJ1-5,-,TRBV6-5,TGTGCCAGCGGTAAGAGACAGGAGAATCAGCCCCAGCATTTT,CASGKRQENQPQHF
-,TRBJ2-5,-,TRBV25-1,TGTGCCAGCTCTGACAGCCCCCGGGAGACCCAGTACTTC,CASSDSPRETQYF
-,TRBJ1-1,-,TRBV30,TGTGCCTGGCGACGGGGGGGGAGCACTGAAGCTTTCTTT,CAWRRGGSTEAFF
TRBD2,TRBJ2-1,-,TRBV2,TGTGCCAGCAGTGATGAACTAGCGGGAAACAATGAGCAGTTCTTC,CASSDELAGNNEQFF
-,TRBJ2-3,-,TRBV14,TGTGCCAGCAGCCACAGAGGGAGCGGTGTATATACGCAGTATTTT,CASSHRGSGVYTQYF
-,TRBJ1-1,-,TRBV19,TGTGCCAGTAGTATGTTCAGGGATACTGAAGCTTTCTTT,CASSMFRDTEAFF
TRBD1,TRBJ1-6,once,TRBV15,TGTGCCACCAGCAGAGGGATCAGGGGGTCTAGTTCACCCCTCCACTTT,CATSRGIRGSSSPLHF
-,TRBJ2-3,few,TRBV7-8,TGTGCCAGCAGCTTAGAGGACGGGCCGGGGAAGGCGTATACGCAGTATTTT,CASSLEDGPGKAYTQYF
-,TRBJ1-1,-,TRBV2,TGTGCCAGCCAGACAGAATTGAACACTGAAGCTTTCTTT,CASQTELNTEAFF
TRBD1,TRBJ1-2,-,TRBV30,TGTGCCTGGAGTCAGGGGGCCTATGGCTACACCTTC,CAWSQGAYGYTF
-,TRBJ1-1,-,TRBV27,TGTGCCAGCATGGACAGCATGAACACTGAAGCTTTCTTT,CASMDSMNTEAFF
-,TRBJ1-3,-,TRBV3-1/TRBV3-2,TGTGCCAGCAGCCAACAGGGCTCTGGAAACACCATATATTTT,CASSQQGSGNTIYF
-,TRBJ2-1,once,TRBV5-1,TGCGCCAGCAGCTCGGTGGGGCCGTCATACAATGAGCAGTTCTTC,CASSSVGPSYNEQFF
-,TRBJ1-6,-,TRBV30,TGTGCCTGGACTTGGGGCTCGGATAATTCACCCCTCCACTTT,CAWTWGSDNSPLHF
TRBD1,TRBJ1-6,few,TRBV3-1/TRBV3-2,TGTGCCAGCAGCCCGGGACAGGGAGTCGGTTCACCCCTCCACTTT,CASSPGQGVGSPLHF
-,TRBJ1-2,-,TRBV5-6,TGTGCCAGCAGCTTGGGCAGGGGAGCGGCTGGCTACACCTTC,CASSLGRGAAGYTF
-,TRBJ2-2,-,TRBV18,TGTGCCAGCTCACTAAACATGAACACCGGGGAGCTGTTTTTT,CASSLNMNTGELFF
TRBD2,TRBJ2-7,-,TRBV11-2,TGTGCCAGCAGCTTAGTTGGGACTAGCGGGGGGGCTATGTACGAGCAGTACTTC,CASSLVGTSGGAMYEQYF
TRBD2,TRBJ2-1,-,TRBV3-1/TRBV3-2,TGTGCCAGCAGCCGATACCGGGACTACTACAATGAGCAGTTCTTC,CASSRYRDYYNEQFF
-,TRBJ1-5,-,TRBV7-9,TGTGCCAGCAGCTTTGAGGTCCCGGGGAATCAGCCCCAGCATTTT,CASSFEVPGNQPQHF
-,TRBJ1-5,-,TRBV27,TGTGCCAGCAGCCCCGCAGGGTTGAATCAGCCCCAGCATTTT,CASSPAGLNQPQHF
-,TRBJ2-2,-,TRBV6-5,TGTGCCAGCAGTTCGGTCGGCGGGGAGCTGTTTTTT,CASSSVGGELFF
-,TRBJ1-1,-,TRBV29-1,TGCAGCGCTGAATCGGGGGATCCGGACACTGAAGCTTTCTTT,CSAESGDPDTEAFF
TRBD2,TRBJ2-7,-,TRBV7-6,TGTGCCAGCAGCTTACGCCTAAACCTAGTGAGCGGGAGCTCCTACGAGCAGTACTTC,CASSLRLNLVSGSSYEQYF
TRBD1,TRBJ1-2,-,TRBV27,TGTGCCAGCAGACTACCGGGACAGGGGACTGGCTACACCTTC,CASRLPGQGTGYTF
TRBD1,TRBJ1-3,-,TRBV18,TGTGCCAGCTCACCTCAGGGACAGCGCTCTGGAAACACCATATATTTT,CASSPQGQRSGNTIYF
TRBD1,TRBJ2-2,-,TRBV5-6,TGTGCCAGCAGCTTGGTCGGGACAGGGACGAACACCGGGGAGCTGTTTTTT,CASSLVGTGTNTGELFF
TRBD2,TRBJ2-7,-,TRBV5-1,TGCGCCAGCAGCTTGTCAGCCGGGGGGTACTACGAGCAGTACTTC,CASSLSAGGYYEQYF
-,TRBJ1-3,once,TRBV21-1,TGTGCCAGCAGCATTCTCCGGGACACCTCTGGAAACACCATATATTTT,CASSILRDTSGNTIYF
-,TRBJ2-5,-,TRBV6-2/TRBV6-3,TGTGCCAGCAGTTGGTCAGGCAGCCAAGAGACCCAGTACTTC,CASSWSGSQETQYF
-,TRBJ2-1,-,TRBV19,TGTGCCAGTAGTATTTTCAGGGGTACCAATGAGCAGTTCTTC,CASSIFRGTNEQFF
-,TRBJ1-2,-,TRBV11-2,TGTGCCAGCAGCTCTGTCCAGGGGTACTATGGCTACACCTTC,CASSSVQGYYGYTF
TRBD1,TRBJ2-2,-,TRBV6-6,TGTGCCAGCTTTGGAGGACAGGGGGTCCCCGGGGAGCTGTTTTTT,CASFGGQGVPGELFF
TRBD2,TRBJ2-1,-,TRBV9,TGTGCCAGCAGCGAAGGCGGGAGTGGGAATGAGCAGTTCTTC,CASSEGGSGNEQFF